This T cell receptor (beta chain) was recovered during a study of cytomegalovirus exposure and HLA in healthy donors. The CDR3 totals 16 residues. With V trimmed by 0 bases and J by 5 bases, 4 bases remained unmatched. Germline CDR1 SGHDT, CDR2 YYEEEE. Comment on this clone: As yet, its antigen is unknown.

60 Vbeta and 13 Jbeta primers were used in PCR. The assay was immunoSEQ multiplex PCR, and TCRdb's table has in-frame clones only and misses some. The sample holds 110,000 or so clones, over 70% seen once. Overall study results and limits: Within the data, a cluster of highly shared sequence variants was likely a sequencing artifact.

This receptor was identified in a woman between 40 and 50 years old in good health and CMV-seropositive. The rearrangement links TRBV5-6 to TRBJ2-1; 11 nucleotides line up with TRBD2. Sequenced sample: PBMCs. The CDR3 region has the DNA TGTGCCAGCAGCTTGGCGCCGGGACTAGCGGACAATGAGCAGTTCTTC. This translates into CASSLAPGLADNEQFF.